This T cell receptor (beta chain) comes out of a study of cytomegalovirus exposure and HLA in healthy donors. Background on the study: The use of the same platform for the 90 to 150 validation repertoires and the roughly 680 first-cohort repertoires was reported by a later analysis.

The V gene end was trimmed by 4 bases and the J gene end by 5 bases; junction bases not matched to a gene: 5. The CDR3 is 15 residues long. Germline CDR1 and CDR2: SNHLY and FYNNEI. Study-level findings and limits: The classifier was said to identify cytomegalovirus status with high specificity and sensitivity. Some public TCRs appeared in many individuals, while most sequences were rare. There were around 160 TCR beta chains listed as cytomegalovirus-associated.

Profiling relied on immunoSEQ multiplex PCR, and the TCRdb table lists in-frame clones only, not all of them. The sample holds about 130,000 clones, 80% to 90% seen once. This clone has more than one count but fewer than ten. The antigen is undetermined. Sequenced material: PBMCs. The clonotype comes from a young woman in good health and CMV-seronegative. The gene calls are TRBV2 and TRBJ2-5; TRBD2 agrees at 12 bases. This chain's CDR3 is CASSARLAGGETQYF. DNA of the CDR3: TGTGCCAGCAGTGCTCGGCTAGCGGGGGGGGAGACCCAGTACTTC.